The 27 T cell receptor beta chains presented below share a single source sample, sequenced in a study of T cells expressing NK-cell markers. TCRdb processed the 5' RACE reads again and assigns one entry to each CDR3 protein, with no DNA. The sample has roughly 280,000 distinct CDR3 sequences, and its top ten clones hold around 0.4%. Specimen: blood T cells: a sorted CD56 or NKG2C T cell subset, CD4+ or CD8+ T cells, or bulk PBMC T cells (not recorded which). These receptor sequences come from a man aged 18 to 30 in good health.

The CDR3 spells CASRSDQPQHF. The genes are TRBV12-3 or TRBV12-4 and TRBJ1-5. This CDR3 is built from 11 residues.

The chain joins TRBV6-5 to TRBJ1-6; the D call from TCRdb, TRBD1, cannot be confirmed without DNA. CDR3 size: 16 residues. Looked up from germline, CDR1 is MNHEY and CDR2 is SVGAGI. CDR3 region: CASSLTFGQGASPLHF.

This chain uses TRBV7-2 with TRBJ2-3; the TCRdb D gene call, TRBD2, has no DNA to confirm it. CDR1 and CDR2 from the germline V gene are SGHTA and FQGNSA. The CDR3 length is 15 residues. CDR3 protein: CASRGTSGRANTQYF.

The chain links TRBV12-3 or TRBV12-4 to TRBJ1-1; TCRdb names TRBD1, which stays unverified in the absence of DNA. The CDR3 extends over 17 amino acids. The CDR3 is CASSSLMGQNENTEAFF.

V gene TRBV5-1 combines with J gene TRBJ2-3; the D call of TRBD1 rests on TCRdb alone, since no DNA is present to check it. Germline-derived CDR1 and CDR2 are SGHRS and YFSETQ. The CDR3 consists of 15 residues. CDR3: CASSLRGLAPDTQYF.

The CDR3 sequence is CSVGSGTADNEKLFF. The chain joins TRBV29-1 to TRBJ1-4; TCRdb calls TRBD1, which cannot be checked without DNA. This CDR3 contains 15 residues. The germline V gene encodes CDR1 SQVTM and CDR2 ANQGSEA.

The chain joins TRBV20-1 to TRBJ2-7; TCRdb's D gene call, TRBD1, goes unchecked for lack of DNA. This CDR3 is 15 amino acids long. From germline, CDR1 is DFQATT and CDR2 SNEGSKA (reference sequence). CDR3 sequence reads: CSAHEPGRTPYEQYF.

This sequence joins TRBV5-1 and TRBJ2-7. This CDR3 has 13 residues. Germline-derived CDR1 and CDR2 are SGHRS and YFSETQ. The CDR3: CASSPNLSSEQYF. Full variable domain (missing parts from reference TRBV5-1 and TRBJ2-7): KAGVTQTPRYLIKTRGQQVTLSCSPISGHRSVSWYQQTPGQGLQFLFEYFSETQRNKGNFPGRFSGRQFSNSRSEMNVSTLELGDSALYLCASSPNLSSEQYFGPGTRLTVT.

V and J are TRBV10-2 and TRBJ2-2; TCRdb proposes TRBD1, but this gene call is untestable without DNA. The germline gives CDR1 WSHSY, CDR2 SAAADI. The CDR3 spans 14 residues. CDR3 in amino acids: CASASGVNTGELFF.

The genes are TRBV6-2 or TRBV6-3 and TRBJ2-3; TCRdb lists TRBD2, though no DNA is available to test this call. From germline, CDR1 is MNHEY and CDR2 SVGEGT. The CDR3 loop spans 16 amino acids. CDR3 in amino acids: CASGAGGSARLRTQYF.

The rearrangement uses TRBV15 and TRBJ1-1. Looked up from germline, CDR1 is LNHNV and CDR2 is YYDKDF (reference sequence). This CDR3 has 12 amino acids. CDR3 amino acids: CATSRDRTEAFF.

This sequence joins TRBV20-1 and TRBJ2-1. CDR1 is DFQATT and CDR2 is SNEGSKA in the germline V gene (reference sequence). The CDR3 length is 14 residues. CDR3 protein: CSASGVAGDNEQFF.

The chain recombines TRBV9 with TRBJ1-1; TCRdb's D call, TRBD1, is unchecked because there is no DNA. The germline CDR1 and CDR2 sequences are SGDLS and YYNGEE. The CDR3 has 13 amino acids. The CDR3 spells CASSGQPNTEAFF.

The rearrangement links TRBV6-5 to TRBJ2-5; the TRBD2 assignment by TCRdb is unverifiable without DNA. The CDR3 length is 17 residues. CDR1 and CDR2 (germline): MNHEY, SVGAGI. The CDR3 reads CASSYSIGGGPSETQYF.

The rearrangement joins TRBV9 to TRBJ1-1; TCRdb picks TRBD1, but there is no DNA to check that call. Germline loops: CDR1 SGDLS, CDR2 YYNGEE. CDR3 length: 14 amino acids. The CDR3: CASSVESGDTEAFF.

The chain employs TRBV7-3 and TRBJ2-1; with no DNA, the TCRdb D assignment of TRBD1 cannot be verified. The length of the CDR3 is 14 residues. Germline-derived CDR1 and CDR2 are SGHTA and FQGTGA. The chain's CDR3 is CASSPGDRNNEQFF.

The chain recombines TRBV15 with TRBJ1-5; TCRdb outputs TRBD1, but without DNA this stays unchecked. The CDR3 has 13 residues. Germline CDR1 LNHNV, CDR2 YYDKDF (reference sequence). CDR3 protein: CATSSGGRQPQHF.

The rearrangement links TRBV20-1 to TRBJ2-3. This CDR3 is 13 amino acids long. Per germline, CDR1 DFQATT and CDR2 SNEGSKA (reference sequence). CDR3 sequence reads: CSASILAGDTQYF.

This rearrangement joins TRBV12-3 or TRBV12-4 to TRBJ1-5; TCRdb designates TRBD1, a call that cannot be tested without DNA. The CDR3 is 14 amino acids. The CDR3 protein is CASTWGGNNQPQHF.

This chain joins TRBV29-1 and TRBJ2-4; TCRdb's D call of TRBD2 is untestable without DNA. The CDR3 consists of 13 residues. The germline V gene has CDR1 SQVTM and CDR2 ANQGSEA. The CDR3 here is CSVGTYGLNIQYF. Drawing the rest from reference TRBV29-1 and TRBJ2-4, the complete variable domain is SAVISQKPSRDICQRGTSLTIQCQVDSQVTMMFWYRQQPGQSLTLIATANQGSEATYESGFVIDKFPISRPNLTFSTLTVSNMSPEDSSIYLCSVGTYGLNIQYFGAGTRLSVL.

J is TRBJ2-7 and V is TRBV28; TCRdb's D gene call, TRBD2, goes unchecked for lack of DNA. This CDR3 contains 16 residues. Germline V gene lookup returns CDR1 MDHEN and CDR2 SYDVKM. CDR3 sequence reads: CASSSSGLVTPYEQYF.

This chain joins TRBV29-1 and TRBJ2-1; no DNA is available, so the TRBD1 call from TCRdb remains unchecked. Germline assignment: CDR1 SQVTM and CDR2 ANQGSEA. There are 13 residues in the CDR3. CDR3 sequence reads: CSTRVALYNEQFF.

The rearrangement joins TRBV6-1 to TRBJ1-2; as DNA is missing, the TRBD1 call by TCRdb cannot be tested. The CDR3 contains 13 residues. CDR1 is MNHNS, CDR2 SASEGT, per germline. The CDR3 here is CASSRRENYGYTF.

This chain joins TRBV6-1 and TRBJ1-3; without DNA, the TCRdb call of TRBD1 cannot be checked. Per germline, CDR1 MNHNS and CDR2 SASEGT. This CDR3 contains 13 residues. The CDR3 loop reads CASSAGVINTIYF.

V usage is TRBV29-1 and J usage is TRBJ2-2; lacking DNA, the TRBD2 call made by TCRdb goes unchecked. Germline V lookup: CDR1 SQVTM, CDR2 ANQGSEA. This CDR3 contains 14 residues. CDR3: CSGREGGRTGELFF.

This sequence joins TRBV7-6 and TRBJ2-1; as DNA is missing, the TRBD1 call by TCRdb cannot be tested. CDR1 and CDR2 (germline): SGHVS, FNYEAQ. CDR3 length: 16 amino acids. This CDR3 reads CASSYYGGVSDNEQFF.

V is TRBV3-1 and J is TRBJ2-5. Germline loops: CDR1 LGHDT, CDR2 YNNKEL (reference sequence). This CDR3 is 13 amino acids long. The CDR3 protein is CASSQEQPETQYF.